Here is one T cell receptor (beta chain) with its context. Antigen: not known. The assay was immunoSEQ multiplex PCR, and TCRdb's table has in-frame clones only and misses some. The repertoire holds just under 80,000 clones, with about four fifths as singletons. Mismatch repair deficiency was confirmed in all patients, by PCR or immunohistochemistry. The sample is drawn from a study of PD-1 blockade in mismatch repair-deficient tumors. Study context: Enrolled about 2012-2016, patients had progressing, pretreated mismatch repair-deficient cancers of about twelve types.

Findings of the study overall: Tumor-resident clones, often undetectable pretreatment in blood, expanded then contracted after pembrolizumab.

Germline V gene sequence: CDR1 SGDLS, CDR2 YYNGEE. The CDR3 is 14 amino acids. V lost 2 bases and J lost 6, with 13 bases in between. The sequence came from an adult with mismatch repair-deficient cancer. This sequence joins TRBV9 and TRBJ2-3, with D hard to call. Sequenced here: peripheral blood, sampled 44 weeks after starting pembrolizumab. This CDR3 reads CASSVGAYGDTQYF. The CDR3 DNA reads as TGTGCCAGCAGCGTGGGCGCCTATGGGGATACGCAGTATTTT.